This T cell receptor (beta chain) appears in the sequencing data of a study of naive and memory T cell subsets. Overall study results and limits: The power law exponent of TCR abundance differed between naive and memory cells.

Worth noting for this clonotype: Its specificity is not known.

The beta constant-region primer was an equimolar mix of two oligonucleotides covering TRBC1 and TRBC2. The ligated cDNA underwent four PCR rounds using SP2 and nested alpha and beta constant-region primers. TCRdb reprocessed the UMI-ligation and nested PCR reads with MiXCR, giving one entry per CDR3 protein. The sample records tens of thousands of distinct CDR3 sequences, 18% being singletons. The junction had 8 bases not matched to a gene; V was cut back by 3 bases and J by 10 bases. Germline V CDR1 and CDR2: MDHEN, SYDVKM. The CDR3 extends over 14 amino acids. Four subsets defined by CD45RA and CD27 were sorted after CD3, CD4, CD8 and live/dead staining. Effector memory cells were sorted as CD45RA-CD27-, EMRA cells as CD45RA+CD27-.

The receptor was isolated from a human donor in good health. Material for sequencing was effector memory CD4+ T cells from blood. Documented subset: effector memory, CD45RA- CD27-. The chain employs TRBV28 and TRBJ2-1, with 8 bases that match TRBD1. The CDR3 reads CASSFGQGFREQFF. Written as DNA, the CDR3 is TGTGCCAGCAGTTTTGGACAGGGATTTCGGGAGCAGTTCTTC.